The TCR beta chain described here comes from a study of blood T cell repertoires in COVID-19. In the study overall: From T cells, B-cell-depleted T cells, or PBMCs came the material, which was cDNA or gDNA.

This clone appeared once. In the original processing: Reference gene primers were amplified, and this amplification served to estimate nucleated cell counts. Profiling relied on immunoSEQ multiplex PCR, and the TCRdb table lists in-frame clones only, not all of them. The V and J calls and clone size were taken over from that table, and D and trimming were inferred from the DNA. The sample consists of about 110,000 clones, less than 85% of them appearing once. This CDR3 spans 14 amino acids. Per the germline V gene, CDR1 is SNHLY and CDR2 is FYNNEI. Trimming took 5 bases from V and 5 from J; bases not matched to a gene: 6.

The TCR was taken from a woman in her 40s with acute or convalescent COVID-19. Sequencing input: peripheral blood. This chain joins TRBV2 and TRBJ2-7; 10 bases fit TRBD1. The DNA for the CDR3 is TGTGCCAGCAGTCCCCGGACAGGGGGAAACGAGCAGTACTTC. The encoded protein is CASSPRTGGNEQYF.